This TCR beta chain was identified during a study of blood T cell repertoires in COVID-19. In the source study's methods: Estimates of nucleated cell counts were drawn from the amplification of reference gene primers. TCRdb's table, derived via immunoSEQ multiplex PCR, lists solely in-frame clones and lacks some. From that table come the V and J calls and clone size; the DNA was used to work out D and trimming. This sample has some 220,000 clones, with roughly 80% found just once. V gave up 4 bases and J gave up 2 bases, with 12 bases separating them. Germline CDR1 and CDR2: SGHAT and FQDESV (reference sequence). The CDR3 length is 14 residues.

The chain has TRBV11-1 and TRBJ2-7; D perhaps matches TRBD2 (6 bases). This receptor was taken from a woman in her 70s with acute or convalescent COVID-19. Sequencing used peripheral blood. The CDR3 DNA follows: TGTGCCAGCAGCTACCTAGCGAAGCCCTACGAGCAGTACTTC. Translation: CASSYLAKPYEQYF.